This T cell receptor beta chain was obtained from a study of T-cell memory formation after mild COVID-19. Overall study context: There were largely donor-specific TCR clusters.

The CDR3 loop spans 13 amino acids. V shed 7 bases, J shed 6 bases, and the junction held 7 bases outside the gene matches. In germline, CDR1 is DFQATT, CDR2 SNEGSKA (reference sequence). Constant-segment primers served in 5'RACE that generated TCR alpha and TCR beta cDNA libraries bearing sample barcodes and UMIs. TCRdb passed the 5' RACE reads through MiXCR, listing each CDR3 protein once. This sample has 450,000 to 650,000 distinct CDR3 sequences; more than 15% occur once, and the top ten carry 12%. This clonotype was seen many times. As yet, its antigen is unknown. Study-level findings and limits: Memory from before infection featured some responding clones, which suggests cross-reactive memory joined. Contracting clones, day 15 to 85, had balanced CD4/CD8, and later expanders favored CD4+.

The sequenced material came from PBMCs or a T cell subset sorted from them (not recorded which). V is TRBV20-1 and J is TRBJ2-1; the match to TRBD2 covers 9 bases. The clonotype originates from an adult woman who had mild COVID-19 (a few samples of this study predate the infection). Cell type and time point are not known. The CDR3 nucleotides read TGCAGTGGGTCTAGCGGGGAAACCAATGAGCAGTTCTTC. It translates to CSGSSGETNEQFF.